Listed below are T cell receptor beta chains from one sample, sequenced in a study of identical twins. TCRdb redid the calling of the 5' RACE reads with MiXCR, one entry per CDR3 protein. The sample yields under 800,000 distinct CDR3 sequences, 21% seen once. These data were likewise used in another study, on T cells expressing NK-cell markers.

Sequenced material: PBMCs. The receptor source for this set is a young woman in good health. CDR3s include the opening cysteine and the closing phenylalanine or tryptophan. Fields, in order: CDR3 protein, CDR3 DNA, V gene, J gene, clone size, D gene. The D gene is left open where the match is weak. Clone size is shown for a subset of rows, as once, few, many or a class of expanded clone.

cdr3_aa: CASSHVTGGVLSYEQYF
cdr3_nt: TGCGCCAGCAGCCACGTTACGGGCGGGGTCCTCTCCTACGAGCAGTACTTC
v_call: TRBV4-1
j_call: TRBJ2-7
clone_size: .
d_call: .

cdr3_aa: CASSWGPGTNEKLFF
cdr3_nt: TGTGCCAGCAGCTGGGGACCTGGAACTAATGAAAAACTGTTTTTT
v_call: TRBV7-2
j_call: TRBJ1-4
clone_size: .
d_call: .

cdr3_aa: CASSYTSAGTGELFF
cdr3_nt: TGTGCCAGCAGTTATACCTCGGCGGGGACCGGGGAGCTGTTTTTT
v_call: TRBV6-5
j_call: TRBJ2-2
clone_size: .
d_call: .

cdr3_aa: CASSQVRELGNIQYF
cdr3_nt: TGTGCCAGCAGCCAAGTCCGGGAGCTCGGAAACATTCAGTACTTC
v_call: TRBV3-1
j_call: TRBJ2-4
clone_size: few
d_call: .

cdr3_aa: CASSSGTSESNEQFF
cdr3_nt: TGTGCCAGCAGCTCAGGGACTAGCGAATCCAATGAGCAGTTCTTC
v_call: TRBV7-2
j_call: TRBJ2-1
clone_size: few
d_call: TRBD2

cdr3_aa: CSVGETQYF
cdr3_nt: TGCAGCGTTGGAGAGACCCAGTACTTC
v_call: TRBV29-1
j_call: TRBJ2-5
clone_size: many
d_call: .

cdr3_aa: CASSLPRSLGDTQYF
cdr3_nt: TGTGCCAGCAGCTTACCCAGGTCGCTGGGAGATACGCAGTATTTT
v_call: TRBV7-9
j_call: TRBJ2-3
clone_size: few
d_call: .

cdr3_aa: CASSLEIALAGGHSTDTQYF
cdr3_nt: TGTGCCAGCAGCTTGGAAATCGCGCTAGCGGGGGGGCATTCGACAGATACGCAGTATTTT
v_call: TRBV5-5
j_call: TRBJ2-3
clone_size: .
d_call: TRBD2

cdr3_aa: CASSLEGGARTEAFF
cdr3_nt: TGTGCCAGCAGTTTAGAAGGGGGGGCCCGCACTGAAGCTTTCTTT
v_call: TRBV12-3/TRBV12-4
j_call: TRBJ1-1
clone_size: .
d_call: .

cdr3_aa: CASSWPMGPGEQFF
cdr3_nt: TGTGCCAGCAGCTGGCCAATGGGTCCGGGTGAGCAGTTCTTC
v_call: TRBV7-9
j_call: TRBJ2-1
clone_size: once
d_call: .

cdr3_aa: CSARDRDRGRTNYGYTF
cdr3_nt: TGCAGTGCTAGAGATAGGGACAGGGGACGCACTAACTATGGCTACACCTTC
v_call: TRBV20-1
j_call: TRBJ1-2
clone_size: .
d_call: TRBD1

cdr3_aa: CSARGSGGWNEQFF
cdr3_nt: TGCAGTGCTAGAGGAAGCGGGGGGTGGAATGAGCAGTTCTTC
v_call: TRBV20-1
j_call: TRBJ2-1
clone_size: .
d_call: TRBD2

cdr3_aa: CASSEARSSNQPQHF
cdr3_nt: TGTGCCAGCAGTGAAGCGCGAAGTAGCAATCAGCCCCAGCATTTT
v_call: TRBV6-1
j_call: TRBJ1-5
clone_size: .
d_call: .

cdr3_aa: CASTRVGGTGETQYF
cdr3_nt: TGTGCCAGCACCCGGGTGGGGGGTACGGGAGAGACCCAGTACTTC
v_call: TRBV6-1
j_call: TRBJ2-5
clone_size: .
d_call: .

cdr3_aa: CASSLGTGGIVYF
cdr3_nt: TGTGCCAGCAGCTTGGGGACAGGGGGCATTGTTTACTTC
v_call: TRBV7-9
j_call: TRBJ2-7
clone_size: few
d_call: TRBD1

cdr3_aa: CASSQEVGLPTGELFF
cdr3_nt: TGTGCCAGCAGCCAAGAAGTAGGCTTACCTACAGGCGAGCTGTTTTTT
v_call: TRBV3-1
j_call: TRBJ2-2
clone_size: .
d_call: .

cdr3_aa: CASSFPEGGTEAFF
cdr3_nt: TGCGCCAGCAGCTTCCCCGAGGGGGGCACTGAAGCTTTCTTT
v_call: TRBV5-1
j_call: TRBJ1-1
clone_size: .
d_call: .

cdr3_aa: CSASRARYGYTF
cdr3_nt: TGCAGTGCTAGTAGAGCCCGCTATGGCTACACCTTC
v_call: TRBV20-1
j_call: TRBJ1-2
clone_size: few
d_call: .

cdr3_aa: CSAPLGLAGGTDTQYF
cdr3_nt: TGCAGTGCTCCCCTTGGGCTAGCGGGAGGTACAGATACGCAGTATTTT
v_call: TRBV20-1
j_call: TRBJ2-3
clone_size: .
d_call: TRBD2

cdr3_aa: CASSDPGQKQDTQYF
cdr3_nt: TGTGCCAGCAGCGACCCGGGACAGAAACAAGATACGCAGTATTTT
v_call: TRBV7-9
j_call: TRBJ2-3
clone_size: .
d_call: TRBD1

cdr3_aa: CASSWRGRAGETQYF
cdr3_nt: TGTGCCAGCAGTTGGCGCGGGCGCGCCGGGGAGACCCAGTACTTC
v_call: TRBV6-5
j_call: TRBJ2-5
clone_size: .
d_call: .

cdr3_aa: CASSVGLPGTGELFF
cdr3_nt: TGTGCCAGCAGCGTAGGACTCCCGGGGACCGGGGAGCTGTTTTTT
v_call: TRBV7-8
j_call: TRBJ2-2
clone_size: few
d_call: .

cdr3_aa: CASSPVQGGDVLTF
cdr3_nt: TGCGCCAGCAGCCCAGTACAGGGGGGGGACGTCCTGACTTTC
v_call: TRBV5-1
j_call: TRBJ2-6
clone_size: few
d_call: .

cdr3_aa: CASSSTPGQGRNEQFF
cdr3_nt: TGCGCCAGCAGCTCAACACCCGGGCAGGGGAGGAATGAGCAGTTCTTC
v_call: TRBV5-1
j_call: TRBJ2-1
clone_size: few
d_call: .

cdr3_aa: CASSFIGRPQYF
cdr3_nt: TGTGCCAGCAGCTTTATTGGGAGACCGCAGTATTTT
v_call: TRBV11-2
j_call: TRBJ2-3
clone_size: few
d_call: .

cdr3_aa: CASSYLGTIQETQYF
cdr3_nt: TGTGCCAGCAGTTACTTGGGCACAATCCAAGAGACCCAGTACTTC
v_call: TRBV6-5
j_call: TRBJ2-5
clone_size: .
d_call: .

cdr3_aa: CSATPQTGGGEQYF
cdr3_nt: TGCAGTGCAACCCCTCAAACAGGCGGGGGGGAGCAGTACTTC
v_call: TRBV20-1
j_call: TRBJ2-7
clone_size: many
d_call: TRBD2

cdr3_aa: CASSPSNTEAFF
cdr3_nt: TGTGCCAGCAGCCCATCGAACACTGAAGCTTTCTTT
v_call: TRBV5-5
j_call: TRBJ1-1
clone_size: many
d_call: .

cdr3_aa: CASSLPGTSGSGEQFF
cdr3_nt: TGCGCCAGCAGCTTACCCGGGACTAGCGGGAGTGGTGAGCAGTTCTTC
v_call: TRBV5-1
j_call: TRBJ2-1
clone_size: .
d_call: TRBD2

cdr3_aa: CASSPSGGRNEQYF
cdr3_nt: TGTGCCAGCAGCCCGAGTGGGGGCAGGAACGAGCAGTACTTC
v_call: TRBV7-9
j_call: TRBJ2-7
clone_size: .
d_call: .

cdr3_aa: CASSGTTFYEQYF
cdr3_nt: TGTGCCAGCAGCGGGACCACGTTCTACGAGCAGTACTTC
v_call: TRBV11-2
j_call: TRBJ2-7
clone_size: .
d_call: .

cdr3_aa: CASSYGQLGEQFF
cdr3_nt: TGTGCCAGCAGTTACGGACAATTGGGTGAGCAGTTCTTC
v_call: TRBV6-2/TRBV6-3
j_call: TRBJ2-1
clone_size: .
d_call: .

cdr3_aa: CSAFNGGYTF
cdr3_nt: TGCAGTGCCTTCAACGGGGGCTACACCTTC
v_call: TRBV20-1
j_call: TRBJ1-2
clone_size: few
d_call: .

cdr3_aa: CASSFGQRKDTQYF
cdr3_nt: TGTGCCAGCAGTTTTGGGCAGCGCAAAGATACGCAGTATTTT
v_call: TRBV12-3/TRBV12-4
j_call: TRBJ2-3
clone_size: .
d_call: .

cdr3_aa: CASSYSSGGSDTQYF
cdr3_nt: TGTGCCAGCAGTTACTCCAGCGGGGGCTCGGATACGCAGTATTTT
v_call: TRBV6-5
j_call: TRBJ2-3
clone_size: few
d_call: TRBD2

cdr3_aa: CASGMNTEAFF
cdr3_nt: TGTGCTAGTGGTATGAACACTGAAGCTTTCTTT
v_call: TRBV12-5
j_call: TRBJ1-1
clone_size: few
d_call: .

cdr3_aa: CASSQGRNQPQHF
cdr3_nt: TGTGCCAGCAGCCAAGGGCGAAATCAGCCCCAGCATTTT
v_call: TRBV3-1
j_call: TRBJ1-5
clone_size: many
d_call: .

cdr3_aa: CASSVEGVGADTQYF
cdr3_nt: TGTGCCAGCAGCGTAGAGGGAGTGGGGGCTGATACGCAGTATTTT
v_call: TRBV9
j_call: TRBJ2-3
clone_size: .
d_call: .

cdr3_aa: CSVDLAGYTGELFF
cdr3_nt: TGCAGCGTGGACCTAGCGGGGTACACCGGGGAGCTGTTTTTT
v_call: TRBV29-1
j_call: TRBJ2-2
clone_size: few
d_call: TRBD2

cdr3_aa: CASSPGLALDEQYF
cdr3_nt: TGTGCCAGCAGTCCTGGACTAGCTCTCGACGAGCAGTACTTC
v_call: TRBV12-3/TRBV12-4
j_call: TRBJ2-7
clone_size: few
d_call: TRBD2

cdr3_aa: CSARVRNEQFF
cdr3_nt: TGCAGTGCTAGAGTCCGCAATGAGCAGTTCTTC
v_call: TRBV20-1
j_call: TRBJ2-1
clone_size: few
d_call: .

cdr3_aa: CASRGSENIQYF
cdr3_nt: TGCGCCAGCAGAGGTAGCGAGAACATTCAGTACTTC
v_call: TRBV5-1
j_call: TRBJ2-4
clone_size: .
d_call: .